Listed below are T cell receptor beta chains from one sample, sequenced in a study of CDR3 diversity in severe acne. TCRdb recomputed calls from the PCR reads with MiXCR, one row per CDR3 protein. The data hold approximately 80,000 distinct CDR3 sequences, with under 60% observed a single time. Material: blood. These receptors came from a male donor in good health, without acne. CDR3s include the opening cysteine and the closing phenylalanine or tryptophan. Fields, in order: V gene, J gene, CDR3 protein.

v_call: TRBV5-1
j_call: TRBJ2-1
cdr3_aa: CASSPGAGEQFF

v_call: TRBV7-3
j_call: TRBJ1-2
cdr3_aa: CASSQDWLGQGGLGYGYTF

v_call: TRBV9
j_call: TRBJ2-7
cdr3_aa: CASSAGTGRYEQYF

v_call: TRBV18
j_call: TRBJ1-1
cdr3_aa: CASSQGPNTEAFF

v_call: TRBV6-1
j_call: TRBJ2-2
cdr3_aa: CASTQGADTGELFF

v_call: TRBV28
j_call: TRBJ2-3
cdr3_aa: CASSSAQTDTQYF

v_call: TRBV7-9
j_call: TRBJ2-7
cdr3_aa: CASSLLWYEQYF

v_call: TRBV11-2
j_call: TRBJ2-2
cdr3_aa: CASSLGQGWRSGELFF

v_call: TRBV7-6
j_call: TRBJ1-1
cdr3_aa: CASSLSADMNTEAFF

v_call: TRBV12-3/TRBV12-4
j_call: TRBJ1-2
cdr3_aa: CASSLAGGDHLVYGYTF

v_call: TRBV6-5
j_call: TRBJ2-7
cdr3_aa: CASSYSGRTSEQYF

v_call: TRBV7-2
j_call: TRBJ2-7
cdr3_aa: CASSLAPYRSTGGTYEQYF

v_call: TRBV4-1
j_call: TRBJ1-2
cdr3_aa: CASSQDGNYGYTF

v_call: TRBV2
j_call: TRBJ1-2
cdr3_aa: CASTNQGMSGYTF

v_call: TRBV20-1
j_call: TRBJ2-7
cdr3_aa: CSARPGTGGYEQYF

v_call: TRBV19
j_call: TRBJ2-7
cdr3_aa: CASASRGLTTYEQYF

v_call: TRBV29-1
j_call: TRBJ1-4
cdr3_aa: CSAGQGREKLFF

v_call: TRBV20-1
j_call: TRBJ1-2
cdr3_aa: CSARDSGTDGYTF

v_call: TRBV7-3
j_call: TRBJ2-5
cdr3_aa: CASSFSATQYF

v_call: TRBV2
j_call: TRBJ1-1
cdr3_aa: CASSEQTGATNTEAFF

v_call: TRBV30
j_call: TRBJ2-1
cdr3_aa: CAWSMSGSWGNEQFF

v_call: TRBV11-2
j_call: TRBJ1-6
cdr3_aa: CASSQGGTVDSPLHF

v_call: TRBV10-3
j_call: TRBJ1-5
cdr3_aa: CAIRGRAQHF

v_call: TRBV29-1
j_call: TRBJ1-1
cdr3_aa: CSVATGTGGLEAFF

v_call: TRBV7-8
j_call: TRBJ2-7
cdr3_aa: CASSWLAVTSYEQYF

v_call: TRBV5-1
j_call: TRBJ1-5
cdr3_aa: CASSLAIGTGFRQPQHF

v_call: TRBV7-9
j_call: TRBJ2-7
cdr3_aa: CASSSLGNAYEQYF

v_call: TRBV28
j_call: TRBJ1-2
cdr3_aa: CASSFEQGYGYTF

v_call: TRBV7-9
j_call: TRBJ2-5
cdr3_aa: CASSATGGQETQYF

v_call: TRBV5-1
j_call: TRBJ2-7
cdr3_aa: CASSRLGTSFDEQYF

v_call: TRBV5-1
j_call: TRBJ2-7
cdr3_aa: CASSLGTGDEQYF

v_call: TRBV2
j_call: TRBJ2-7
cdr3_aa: CASSAWGRAPYEQYF

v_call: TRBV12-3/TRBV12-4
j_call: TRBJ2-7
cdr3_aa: CASRLASASYF

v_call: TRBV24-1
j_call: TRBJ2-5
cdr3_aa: CATSDLTSGGAGETQYF

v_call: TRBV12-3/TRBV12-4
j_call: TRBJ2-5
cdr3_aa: CASSLGPRQPQYF

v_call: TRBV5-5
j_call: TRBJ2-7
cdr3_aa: CASSPWVEGSHEQYF

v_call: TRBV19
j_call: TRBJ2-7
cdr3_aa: CASSAGQGRVATAYEQYF

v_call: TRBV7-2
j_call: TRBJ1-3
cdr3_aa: CASSLAGGNTIYF

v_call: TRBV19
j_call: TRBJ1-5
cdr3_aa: CASTLKEGYQPQHF

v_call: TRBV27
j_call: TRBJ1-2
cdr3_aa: CASSSGSYGYTF

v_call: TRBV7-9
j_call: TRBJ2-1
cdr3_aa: CASRLDRAYNEQFF

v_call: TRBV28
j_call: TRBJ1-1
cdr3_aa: CASSLDPTGARAAFF

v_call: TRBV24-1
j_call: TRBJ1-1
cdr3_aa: CATFTTRNTEAFF

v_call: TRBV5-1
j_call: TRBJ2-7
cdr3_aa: CASSDGTPLEQYF

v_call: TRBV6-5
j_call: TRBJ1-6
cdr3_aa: CASRRTGGNSPLHF

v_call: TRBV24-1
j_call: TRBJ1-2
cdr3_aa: CATSRGEGGGYTF

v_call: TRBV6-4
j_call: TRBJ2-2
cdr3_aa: CASSDSSDTGELFF

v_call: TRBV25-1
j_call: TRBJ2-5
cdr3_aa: CASSEFTIHETQYF

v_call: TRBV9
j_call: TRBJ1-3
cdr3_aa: CASSVDQGGDTASGNTIYF

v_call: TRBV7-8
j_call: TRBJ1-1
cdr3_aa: CASSFTGGTEAFF

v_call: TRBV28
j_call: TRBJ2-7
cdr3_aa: CASSPQAHEQYF

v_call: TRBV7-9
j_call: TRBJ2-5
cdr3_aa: CASSQELATNGETQYF

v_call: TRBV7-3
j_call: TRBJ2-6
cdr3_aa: CASSLLVNTEAF